This TCR beta chain appears in the sequencing data of a study of shared clonotypes between healthy human individuals. Positively selected for CCR7, the CD45RO-negative cells used as naive CD8 cells excluded terminally differentiated effector memory CD45RA+ cells. V was shortened by 10 bases and J by 15 bases, with 22 bases between the two germline ends. The CDR3 loop spans 12 amino acids. Germline V lookup: CDR1 MNHNY, CDR2 SVGAGI (reference sequence). For each subset, genomic DNA was distributed in equal portions over several immunoSEQ plates. Sequencing used immunoSEQ multiplex PCR; TCRdb keeps in-frame clones, though not all of them. This sample yields millions of clones, of which about 95% are seen a single time; about 1.1% belongs to the top ten.

This sequence was found in a man between 18 and 35 years old in good health. J is TRBJ2-1 and V is TRBV6-6, with a possible D match to TRBD1 (7 bases). Input material: naive CD8+ T cells sorted from blood. CDR3 nucleotide sequence: TGTGCCACCAGGGGGGCCGGCTTGTTTGGGTTCTTC. This encodes CATRGAGLFGFF.